The clone carrying this TCR beta chain was observed many times. This specimen comes from a study of read filtering for tumor transcriptome and immune sequencing. The ends were cut back, 3 bases at V and 5 bases at J, with 11 bases in the middle. The CDR3 has 13 amino acids. Germline V CDR1 and CDR2: KGHSH, LQKENI. Molecular barcoded adaptors covering alpha/delta and beta/gamma chains were used on about 0.4 ug RNA. One entry per CDR3 protein results from TCRdb running MiXCR on the reads. The sample lists tens of thousands of distinct CDR3 sequences; 14% were seen once. The sequenced sample consisted of a population of CD138-negative cells sorted from bone marrow. The origin of this receptor is a donor aged 40 or older with multiple myeloma. The chain recombines TRBV18 with TRBJ2-7; possible D gene TRBD1, 6 bases. The CDR3 nucleotides read TGTGCCAGCTCACCTACAGGGTGGGACGAGCAGTACTTC. Translating it yields CASSPTGWDEQYF.